This record concerns one T cell receptor (beta chain) sequence. The sample carries other DNA sequences with the same CDR3. Under the authors' procedure: Amplification of reference gene primers provided the estimated nucleated cell counts. Profiling relied on immunoSEQ multiplex PCR, and the TCRdb table lists in-frame clones only, not all of them. Clone size and the V and J calls come from that table; the DNA yielded D and trimming. The repertoire holds some 190,000 clones, with 70% to 90% as singletons. These data belong to a study of blood T cell repertoires in COVID-19. Study-wide context: Some COVID-19 samples were acute and others convalescent; all came from the United States, Italy and Spain. Sample material is recorded as cDNA or gDNA derived from T cells, B-cell-depleted T cells, or PBMCs.

This CDR3 is 16 amino acids long. J gave up 1 base and V 0 bases, and 4 bases lay outside the gene matches. The germline gives CDR1 SGHRS, CDR2 YFSETQ. The rearrangement joins TRBV5-1 to TRBJ1-5; 7 bases align to TRBD1. The sequencing sample was made of peripheral blood. The sequence was obtained from a woman aged 40 to 55 who had recovered from COVID-19. This CDR3 reads CASSLEGAGSNQPQHF. DNA for the CDR3: TGCGCCAGCAGCTTGGAGGGGGCGGGAAGCAATCAGCCCCAGCATTTT.